The following is a T cell receptor (beta chain) sequence with its context. This sample is part of a study of blood T cell repertoires in COVID-19. The germline V gene has CDR1 SEHNR and CDR2 FQNEAQ (reference sequence). Germline trimming cut 1 base from V and 4 bases from J; bases unmatched to any gene: 6. The CDR3 runs 15 residues. Participants were aged about 18 to 95 years, lived in under 30 US areas, and enrolled virtually. The data were produced by immunoSEQ multiplex PCR, yet TCRdb's version contains in-frame clones alone and is incomplete. This table holds 470,000 or so clones, about 90% found once.

This clonotype was sampled from a young woman with acute COVID-19. The V and J genes are TRBV7-9 and TRBJ1-2; 7 bases line up with TRBD1. Sequencing was carried out using PBMCs or T cells enriched from blood (not recorded which). In nucleotides, the CDR3 is TGTGCCAGCAGCTTAGTTCAGGGGGGCAGCTATGGCTACACCTTC. Protein product: CASSLVQGGSYGYTF.